The text below deals with one T cell receptor beta chain. The antigen it recognizes is unknown. No per-base quality is available; no much larger clone lies one base away. This specimen comes from a study of blood T cell repertoires in COVID-19 (dated by TCRdb to about 2020). About the investigation overall: Samples from collaborators originated in the United States, Italy and Spain and spanned both the acute and convalescent phases of COVID-19. Where available, HLA class I and class II types were taken from metadata supplied by the sample provider and were not determined by assay-based typing. Nearly every sample came with metadata listing a de-identified subject ID, COVID-19 status, age in years and sex. The repertoires were released in a freely available public database meant as a resource for research on the immune response to SARS-CoV-2. Subjects who had been exposed to COVID-19, were actively infected with it, or had recovered from it provided the deeply sampled blood TCRbeta repertoires that made up the dataset. The prospective study material was composed of cDNA or gDNA derived from T cells, B-cell-depleted T cells, or PBMCs. The samples were drawn from the first 160 participants of the ongoing ImmuneRACE study and from under 1,500 subjects provided by 6 global collaborators. Overall results and qualifications from the work: The amount of clinical and demographic metadata varied by source and participant and was provided uncurated.

The collaborating institutions used their own protocols to collect whole blood in K2EDTA tubes. For TCRbeta analysis, collaborators shipped samples in one of three forms: frozen whole blood, isolated PBMCs, or DNA extracted from either of those sample types. Deletion took 2 bases off V and 5 bases off J, with a span of 15 bases between the germline ends. Via the germline V gene, CDR1 is MNHEY and CDR2 SVGAGI. The CDR3 holds 15 amino acids from the cysteine to the phenylalanine. This entry keeps only the CDR3 DNA: 45 bases, framed from base 1. TCRbeta CDR3 regions were amplified from genomic DNA using the immunoSEQ Assay, a bias-controlled multiplex PCR. Per the original workflow: The number of nucleated cells in each sample was estimated from the amplification of reference gene primers within the assay. To quantify the absolute abundance of each unique TCRbeta CDR3 rearrangement, sequence reads were collapsed and filtered. For each sample, productive Simpson clonality was calculated as the square root of Simpson's diversity index over productive rearrangements. In TCRdb, the immuneACCESS table is reduced to in-frame sequences with V and J assigned. These tables do not hold every clone; where another copy was compared, an unresolved V gene accounts for under half, and the others remain unexplained. That table gives V, J and clone size, and the DNA gave D and trimming. This sample holds about 330,000 clones; 86% were observed only once. In total, the top ten clones hold around 1.6% of the sample.

Sample: peripheral blood. The clonotype comes from a woman in her 50s with acute or convalescent COVID-19. This chain joins TRBV6-5 to TRBJ1-2; the D gene is perhaps TRBD1, from 5 matching bases. The base sequence is TGTGCCAGCAGTTACCCTCTGGTCAGGGTGTATGGCTACACCTTC. Protein translation: CASSYPLVRVYGYTF.